The 32 T cell receptor beta chains below were found in one sample sequenced in a study of T cells after yellow fever vaccination. TCRdb redid the calling of the 5' RACE reads with MiXCR, one entry per CDR3 protein. The profile shows more than 300,000 distinct CDR3 sequences, 3.5% to 4.5% of them singletons. Sequencing was performed on PBMCs, taken 15 days after the yellow fever booster vaccination. The receptors were sampled from a man aged 18 to 30 who received the YFV17D yellow fever vaccine.

This clonotype was observed a handful of times. V is TRBV11-2 and J is TRBJ1-1; D remains ambiguous. The CDR3 is 12 residues long. V lost 3 bases to trimming and J lost 5 bases, with 7 bases between them. Germline CDR1 and CDR2: SGHAT and FQNNGV. The DNA for the CDR3 is TGTGCCAGCAGCTTTATGGGGACTGAAGCTTTCTTT. Its protein is CASSFMGTEAFF.

In its sample, this clonotype was seen many times. The V gene is TRBV6-4, the J gene TRBJ2-3, with 8 bases that match TRBD2. Trimming removed 11 bases from V and 3 bases from J; junction bases left unmatched: 7. Germline V CDR1 and CDR2: MRHNA, SNTAGT. This CDR3 has 13 amino acids. The CDR3 region is CALPGLGTDTQYF. The CDR3 DNA is TGTGCCCTACCGGGACTAGGGACAGATACGCAGTATTTT.

The chain links TRBV12-3 or TRBV12-4 to TRBJ2-7; D may be TRBD1 or TRBD2 (5 bases each). This CDR3 has 15 residues. V shed 0 bases and J shed 3 bases, with 12 bases lying between them. The CDR3 DNA follows: TGTGCCAGCAGTTTAGCGGGGGACGGTTACTACGAGCAGTACTTC. This gives the protein CASSLAGDGYYEQYF.

The rearrangement uses TRBV23-1 and TRBJ2-3, with D possibly called TRBD1 or TRBD2 (5 bases each). TRBV23-1 is noted as an ORF with a role that remains uncertain. The CDR3 spans 15 residues. With 6 bases removed from V and 4 bases from J, the gap between germline ends came to 17 bases. The CDR3 coding sequence is TGCGCCAGCAGCCTATCTCCGGGGCTGGCAGATACGCAGTATTTT. It encodes CASSLSPGLADTQYF.

CDR3 nucleotides: TGTGCCTGGGGAAGATTGGGCAGGGCAACCTACGAGCAGTACTTC. It encodes CAWGRLGRATYEQYF. The chain couples TRBV30 to TRBJ2-7, with a weak D call TRBD1 (5 bases). The CDR3 has 15 amino acids. V lost 5 bases to trimming and J lost 2 bases, with 19 bases between them. Germline V gene lookup returns CDR1 GTSNPN and CDR2 SVGIG (reference sequence).

This clonotype showed up many times. The rearrangement uses TRBV5-5 and TRBJ1-5; D may be TRBD1 (5 bases). CDR3 length: 13 residues. The germline V and J ends were trimmed by 2 bases and 6 bases, with 9 bases remaining between them. Per germline, CDR1 SGHKS and CDR2 YYEKEE (reference sequence). The CDR3 region has the DNA TGTGCCAGCAGCTTTGGGGGGACTCAGCCCCAGCATTTT. Amino acids: CASSFGGTQPQHF.

At least ten counts were recorded for this clonotype. The V gene is TRBV7-9, the J gene TRBJ2-7, with D tentatively TRBD1 or TRBD2 (5 bases each). CDR3 size: 13 residues. V was trimmed by 4 bases and J by 7 bases, leaving 14 bases between them. Per germline, CDR1 SEHNR and CDR2 FQNEAQ (reference sequence). CDR3 in amino acids: CASSWGNYREQYV. The CDR3 DNA reads TGTGCCAGCAGCTGGGGGAACTATAGAGAGCAGTACGTC.

This clonotype was seen many times. This rearrangement joins TRBV12-5 to TRBJ2-5, with a tentative D call TRBD1 (6 bases). CDR3 length: 17 amino acids. The V and J ends lost 6 bases and 1 base respectively, with 21 bases between them. Per the germline V gene, CDR1 is LGHNT and CDR2 is FRNRAP. Written as DNA, the CDR3 is TGTGCTAGTGGCCTCCTTCCCCCGGGACACCTCCAAGAGACCCAGTACTTC. Translated, it gives CASGLLPPGHLQETQYF.

In this sample, this clonotype is medium-sized. This chain joins TRBV12-3 or TRBV12-4 and TRBJ1-2; D is unresolved. Trimming shortened V by 6 bases and J by 7 bases, and 15 bases separated the two germline ends. The CDR3 is 13 residues long. In DNA form, the CDR3 reads TGTGCCAGCAGCCAAAACCCCCCCGGTGGCTACACCTTC. As protein: CASSQNPPGGYTF.

In this sample, this clonotype turned up many times. This chain connects TRBV20-1 to TRBJ1-2; unclear D gene. Germline assignment: CDR1 DFQATT and CDR2 SNEGSKA (reference sequence). The CDR3 is 13 amino acids. V was pared by 0 bases and J by 2 bases, with 7 bases between. DNA of the CDR3: TGCAGTGCTAGAGATCCGCGGAACTATGGCTACACCTTC. Amino acid sequence: CSARDPRNYGYTF.

The V call is TRBV18, the J call TRBJ2-5; 12 bases align to TRBD2. Losses at the gene ends were 3 bases for V and 5 bases for J; bases not matched to a gene: 10. The CDR3 has 17 residues. CDR1 KGHSH and CDR2 LQKENI come from the germline V gene. The CDR3 DNA reads TGTGCCAGCTCACCGTGGACTAGCGGGGATCGGGGGGAGACCCAGTACTTC. This encodes CASSPWTSGDRGETQYF.

V and J are TRBV18 and TRBJ2-5; TRBD1 aligns across 10 bases. CDR3 length: 14 residues. The germline CDR1 and CDR2 sequences are KGHSH and LQKENI. With V trimmed by 3 bases and J by 5 bases, 3 bases remained unmatched. In DNA form, the CDR3 reads TGTGCCAGCTCACCGGGGACAGGGGTGGAGACCCAGTACTTC. Translation gives CASSPGTGVETQYF.

This clonotype has a handful of counts. This chain links TRBV7-2 with TRBJ2-3; TRBD2 aligns across 13 bases. J was trimmed by 10 bases and V by 5 bases; bases with no gene match: 12. Germline V gene data show CDR1 as SGHTA and CDR2 as FQGNSA. This CDR3 contains 16 residues. DNA of the CDR3: TGTGCCAGCAGCCCCGGGACTAGCGGGGCCACCCGGGCGCAGTATTTT. Protein sequence: CASSPGTSGATRAQYF.

The chain combines TRBV7-6 with TRBJ2-2; TRBD1 might be the D (8 bases). The CDR3 extends over 15 amino acids. Trimming stripped 4 bases from V and 4 bases from J, with 13 bases between. Germline V CDR1 and CDR2: SGHVS, FNYEAQ. The CDR3 sequence: CASSYRGGPTGELFF. The CDR3 coding sequence is TGTGCCAGCAGCTACAGGGGGGGGCCCACCGGGGAGCTGTTTTTT.

The chain is built from TRBV4-1 and TRBJ1-5; 7 bases are shared with TRBD1. The germline gives CDR1 MGHRA, CDR2 YSYEKL. The CDR3 contains 17 residues. The J segment lost 6 bases and the V segment lost 4 bases, leaving 15 bases of the junction unmatched. The CDR3 DNA reads TGCGCCAGCAGCCCACGTTGGGTCGGACAGGTTCCTCAGCCCCAGCATTTT. It encodes CASSPRWVGQVPQPQHF.

This rearrangement joins TRBV20-1 to TRBJ1-4; D unresolved. This CDR3 has 13 residues. With 6 bases removed from V and 8 bases from J, the gap between germline ends came to 16 bases. CDR1 and CDR2 from the germline V gene are DFQATT and SNEGSKA (reference sequence). CDR3 nucleotides: TGCAGTGCCATGGACCAGATGGGGGAAAAACTGTTTTTT. Translation: CSAMDQMGEKLFF.

This clonotype was observed a few times. The V gene is TRBV5-6, the J gene TRBJ2-3, with D possibly TRBD2 on 5 matching bases. Trimming took 4 bases from V and 2 from J, leaving 17 bases between them. The CDR3 sequence is 16 residues long. CDR1 is SGHDT, CDR2 YYEEEE, per germline. The CDR3 DNA reads as TGTGCCAGCAGCGGGCAGATCCGAGGGATCACAGATACGCAGTATTTT. This translates into CASSGQIRGITDTQYF.

This chain uses TRBV5-1 with TRBJ2-1, with 7 nucleotides matching TRBD2. Germline-derived CDR1 and CDR2 are SGHRS and YFSETQ. The CDR3 spans 15 residues. V trimming: 9 bases; J trimming: 0 bases; junction bases outside the gene matches: 9. The CDR3 sequence is CATNPGGISYNEQFF. For the CDR3, the DNA is TGCGCCACCAACCCGGGGGGTATCTCCTACAATGAGCAGTTCTTC.

The table lists this clonotype with many counts. The J gene is TRBJ2-3, the V gene TRBV7-2; 9 nucleotides align to TRBD1. With 6 bases clipped from V and 3 bases from J, the junction kept 4 bases outside the gene matches. The germline CDR1 and CDR2 sequences are SGHTA and FQGNSA. There are 14 residues in the CDR3. CDR3 sequence reads: CASRPTGGTDTQYF. CDR3 DNA: TGTGCCAGCAGGCCGACAGGGGGGACAGATACGCAGTATTTT.

This clonotype has at least ten counts. The chain couples TRBV5-1 to TRBJ2-5; no firm D call. This CDR3 spans 14 amino acids. V lost 0 bases and J lost 1, with 7 bases in between. Germline CDR1 is SGHRS and CDR2 is YFSETQ. Here the CDR3 reads CASSLVGVQETQYF. CDR3 nucleotide sequence: TGCGCCAGCAGCTTGGTGGGTGTCCAAGAGACCCAGTACTTC.

This clonotype was picked up many times. The chain joins TRBV5-1 to TRBJ2-5, with a possible D match to TRBD2 (6 bases). CDR3 length: 14 amino acids. V lost 5 bases and J 7 bases, leaving 18 bases between the germline ends. Germline CDR1 is SGHRS and CDR2 is YFSETQ. The CDR3 coding sequence is TGCGCCAGCAGTTTTGGCCCGGGGGAAGGGACCCAGTACTTC. Amino acids: CASSFGPGEGTQYF. Variable domain in full (rest from reference TRBV5-1 and TRBJ2-5): KAGVTQTPRYLIKTRGQQVTLSCSPISGHRSVSWYQQTPGQGLQFLFEYFSETQRNKGNFPGRFSGRQFSNSRSEMNVSTLELGDSALYLCASSFGPGEGTQYFGPGTRLLVL.

This clonotype was recorded many times. The chain links TRBV24-1 to TRBJ1-1; 7 bases map to TRBD1. Germline CDR1 KGHDR, CDR2 SFDVKD. J gave up 5 bases and V 4 bases, and 9 bases lay outside the gene matches. The CDR3 contains 15 residues. CDR3 nucleotide sequence: TGTGCCACCAGTGACACGACAGGGCGTGGGACTGAAGCTTTCTTT. Translating it yields CATSDTTGRGTEAFF.

This clonotype was detected ten times or more. The V and J genes are TRBV30 and TRBJ2-1; 7 positions agree with TRBD2. Germline V CDR1 and CDR2: GTSNPN, SVGIG (reference sequence). CDR3 length: 13 amino acids. V trimming: 1 base; J trimming: 6 bases; junction bases outside the gene matches: 3. This CDR3 is CAWSARTSNEQFF. CDR3 sequence (DNA): TGTGCCTGGAGTGCGCGGACTAGCAATGAGCAGTTCTTC. The full variable domain, rest sourced from reference TRBV30 and TRBJ2-1, is SQTIHQWPATLVQPVGSPLSLECTVEGTSNPNLYWYRQAAGRGLQLLFYSVGIGQISSEVPQNLSASRPQDRQFILSSKKLLLSDSGFYLCAWSARTSNEQFFGPGTRLTVL.

This chain joins TRBV29-1 and TRBJ2-1; maybe TRBD2 (5 bases). The CDR3 covers 13 residues. V gave up 5 bases and J gave up 4 bases, with 12 bases separating them. Germline V gene sequence: CDR1 SQVTM, CDR2 ANQGSEA. The CDR3 here is CSVRGKAYNEQFF. CDR3 nucleotides: TGCAGCGTTCGGGGTAAGGCATACAATGAGCAGTTCTTC.

The rearrangement uses TRBV15 and TRBJ1-4; 7 positions match TRBD1. Germline CDR1 LNHNV, CDR2 YYDKDF (reference sequence). Trimming took 0 bases from V and 8 from J; bases not matched to a gene: 6. The CDR3 loop spans 15 amino acids. Here the CDR3 reads CATSRDPHRGEKLFF. In DNA form, the CDR3 reads TGTGCCACCAGCAGAGATCCTCACAGGGGAGAAAAACTGTTTTTT.

The genes are TRBV7-6 and TRBJ1-1, with D unresolved. The V gene's germline CDR1 is SGHVS and CDR2 FNYEAQ. Trimming left V 0 bases short and J 3 bases short, with 11 bases between. The CDR3 runs 15 residues. This CDR3 reads CASSLAGRRDTEAFF. CDR3 DNA: TGTGCCAGCAGCTTAGCAGGACGGAGGGACACTGAAGCTTTCTTT.

J is TRBJ2-2 and V is TRBV6-2 or TRBV6-3; 8 bases match TRBD1. The CDR3 totals 15 residues. Germline V gene data show CDR1 as MNHEY and CDR2 as SVGEGT. The V and J ends lost 2 bases and 6 bases, in that order; junction bases with no gene match: 5. CDR3 DNA sequence: TGTGCCAGCAGTTACCGTGGACAGGGCGCCGGGGAGCTGTTTTTT. Translated, it gives CASSYRGQGAGELFF.

This clonotype turned up a few times. V and J are TRBV7-9 and TRBJ2-1; 10 bases align to TRBD1. CDR1 is SEHNR, CDR2 FQNEAQ, per germline (reference sequence). The CDR3 runs to 15 residues. J lost 9 bases, V lost 4 bases, and 9 bases had no gene match. Here the CDR3 reads CASSSGTGAAAEQFF. In DNA, the CDR3 is TGTGCCAGCAGCTCAGGGACAGGGGCGGCAGCTGAGCAGTTCTTC. The whole variable domain, filled in from reference TRBV7-9 and TRBJ2-1, reads DTGVSQNPRHKITKRGQNVTFRCDPISEHNRLYWYRQTLGQGPEFLTYFQNEAQLEKSRLLSDRFSAERPKGSFSTLEIQRTEQGDSAMYLCASSSGTGAAAEQFFGPGTRLTVL.

The V call is TRBV7-8, the J call TRBJ1-2; weak D call: TRBD1 (6 bases). The CDR3 is 15 residues long. Trimming cost V 5 bases and J 6 bases, with 19 bases left between them. Germline CDR1 and CDR2: SGHVS and FQNEAQ. For the CDR3, the DNA is TGTGCCAGCAGCCCAAATACGGGGGGCTTTGATGGCTACACCTTC. As protein: CASSPNTGGFDGYTF.

The chain's CDR3 is CSARDVNEQFF. CDR3 nucleotides: TGCAGTGCTAGAGATGTTAATGAGCAGTTCTTC. The chain combines TRBV20-1 with TRBJ2-1; D is undetermined. Trimming pared 0 bases from V and 7 bases from J, leaving 4 bases between. CDR3 length: 11 amino acids. Germline V CDR1 and CDR2: DFQATT, SNEGSKA (reference sequence).

In its sample, this clonotype was seen a few times. This sequence joins TRBV7-2 and TRBJ2-5; TRBD2 might be the D (7 bases). Per germline, CDR1 SGHTA and CDR2 FQGNSA. The ends were cut back, 5 bases at V and 4 bases at J, with 14 bases in the middle. CDR3 size: 14 residues. CDR3 in amino acids: CASSTWGGGETQYF. The DNA of the CDR3 is TGTGCCAGCAGCACCTGGGGGGGCGGAGAGACCCAGTACTTC.

V gene TRBV5-6 combines with J gene TRBJ2-5; 8 bases fit TRBD2. CDR3 length: 14 amino acids. CDR1 is SGHDT and CDR2 is YYEEEE in the germline V gene. The junction had 7 bases not matched to a gene; V was cut back by 4 bases and J by 5 bases. The chain's CDR3 is CASSEVAGTETQYF. In nucleotides, the CDR3 is TGTGCCAGCAGCGAAGTAGCGGGAACGGAGACCCAGTACTTC.